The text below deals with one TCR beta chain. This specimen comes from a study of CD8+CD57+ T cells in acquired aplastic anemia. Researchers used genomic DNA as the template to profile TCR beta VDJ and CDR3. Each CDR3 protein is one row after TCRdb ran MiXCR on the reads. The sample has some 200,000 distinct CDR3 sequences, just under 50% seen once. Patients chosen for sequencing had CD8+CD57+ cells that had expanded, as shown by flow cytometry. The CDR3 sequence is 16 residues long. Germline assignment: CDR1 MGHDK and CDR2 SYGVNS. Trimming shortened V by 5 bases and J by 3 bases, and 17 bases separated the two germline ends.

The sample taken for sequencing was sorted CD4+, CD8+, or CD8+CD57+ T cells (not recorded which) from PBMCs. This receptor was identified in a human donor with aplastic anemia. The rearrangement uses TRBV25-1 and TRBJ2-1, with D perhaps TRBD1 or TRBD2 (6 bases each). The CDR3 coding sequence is TGTGCCAGCAGTTATCCTTTCGGGGGCGACTACAATGAGCAGTTCTTC. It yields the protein CASSYPFGGDYNEQFF.